This entry concerns a single T cell receptor (beta chain). This sample is drawn from a study of blood T cell repertoires in COVID-19. Overall study context: The study drew acute and convalescent COVID-19 samples from the United States, Italy and Spain. PBMCs, B-cell-depleted T cells, or T cells were the source of the cDNA or gDNA that made up the material.

The CDR3 runs to 15 residues. CDR1 SEHNR and CDR2 FQNEAQ come from the germline V gene (reference sequence). V lost 7 bases and J lost 1; bases outside the gene matches: 8. Original handling: How many nucleated cells were present was estimated from reference gene primer amplification. The data were produced by immunoSEQ multiplex PCR, yet TCRdb's version contains in-frame clones alone and is incomplete. V and J calls and clone size are as listed in that table; D and trimming were resolved from the DNA. This sample carries about 24,000 clones, 92% of them seen once, and the ten largest clones take over 25%.

This chain links TRBV7-9 with TRBJ1-1; TRBD1 matches 8 bases. This sequence was found in a man aged 65-85 years with active COVID-19. What was sequenced was peripheral blood. The CDR3 sequence is CASTLPGGANTEAFF. The CDR3 nucleotides read TGTGCCAGCACGCTCCCAGGGGGCGCGAACACTGAAGCTTTCTTT.